The rows below give T cell receptor beta chains drawn from one sample of a study of beta chain features in type 1 diabetes. Sequencing used immunoSEQ multiplex PCR; TCRdb keeps in-frame clones, though not all of them. The sample lists hundreds of thousands of clones; around 15% were seen once. Sequenced input: naive CD4+ T cells from blood. These receptor sequences come from a man younger than 35 with type 1 diabetes. CDR3s include the opening cysteine and the closing phenylalanine or tryptophan. The D gene is left open where the match is weak. Some rows have no size entry. The others give once, few or many, or a class for an expanded clone.

>TRBJ2-2|.|TRBV9|TRBD1
CASSAKDRDAGELFF
TGTGCCAGCAGCGCGAAGGACAGGGACGCCGGGGAGCTGTTTTTT
>TRBJ2-2|.|TRBV30|.
CAWRLPGELFF
TGTGCCTGGCGGCTTCCCGGGGAGCTGTTTTTT
>TRBJ2-1|.|TRBV30|.
CAWSPAGRRREQFF
TGTGCCTGGAGTCCGGCGGGCCGTAGGCGTGAGCAGTTCTTC
>TRBJ1-1|few|TRBV29-1|.
CSGKSALVGTEAFF
TGCAGCGGCAAGTCCGCCCTGGTTGGCACTGAAGCTTTCTTT
>TRBJ2-3|.|TRBV7-6|.
CASSFTELAQYF
TGTGCCAGCAGTTTTACGGAGCTAGCGCAGTATTTT
>TRBJ2-2|.|TRBV7-2|.
CASGPLGATGELFF
TGTGCCAGCGGCCCTCTCGGGGCCACCGGGGAGCTGTTTTTT
>TRBJ1-2|few|TRBV15|.
CATSRGVTNYGYTF
TGTGCCACCAGCAGAGGAGTAACTAACTATGGCTACACCTTC
>TRBJ2-1|.|TRBV4-1|TRBD1
CASSQDPGQGSGEQFF
TGCGCCAGCAGCCAAGATCCGGGACAGGGGTCTGGTGAGCAGTTCTTC
>TRBJ2-7|few|TRBV5-4|.
CASSLGQGVGYEQYF
TGTGCCAGCAGCTTGGGGCAGGGTGTGGGCTACGAGCAGTACTTC
>TRBJ2-7|few|TRBV2|TRBD1
CASSSEFGQAREQYF
TGTGCCAGCAGTTCCGAATTCGGACAGGCCCGCGAGCAGTACTTC
>TRBJ1-2|.|TRBV18|TRBD1
CASSPPGQGNGYTF
TGTGCCAGCTCACCCCCGGGACAGGGGAATGGCTACACCTTC
>TRBJ1-2|few|TRBV5-8|.
CASSLTYGYTF
TGTGCCAGCAGCTTGACCTATGGCTACACCTTC
>TRBJ2-1|.|TRBV6-5|TRBD2
CASSSLLAPGGGEQFF
TGTGCCAGCAGTTCCCTTCTAGCGCCCGGGGGGGGTGAGCAGTTCTTC
>TRBJ1-1|few|TRBV30|.
CAWSSPGTLGTEAFF
TGTGCCTGGAGTTCCCCCGGGACCCTTGGAACTGAAGCTTTCTTT
>TRBJ2-2|few|TRBV7-9|.
CASSLGLRSDTGELFF
TGTGCCAGCAGTTTAGGGCTGCGGTCGGACACCGGGGAGCTGTTTTTT
>TRBJ2-7|few|TRBV25-1|TRBD1
CASTSPPGQGTPEQYF
TGTGCCAGCACCTCACCACCTGGACAGGGGACCCCCGAGCAGTACTTC
>TRBJ1-1|few|TRBV14|.
CASSSGWGTEAFF
TGTGCCAGCAGTTCAGGGTGGGGGACTGAAGCTTTCTTT
>TRBJ2-7|.|TRBV4-3|TRBD1
CASSQGQGTYEQYF
TGCGCCAGCAGCCAGGGACAGGGTACTTACGAGCAGTACTTC
>TRBJ1-1|.|TRBV7-9|.
CASSLGYTEAFF
TGTGCCAGCAGCTTGGGGTACACTGAAGCTTTCTTT
>TRBJ1-2|few|TRBV28|.
CASSFPNPGHGYTF
TGTGCCAGCAGTTTCCCCAATCCTGGGCATGGCTACACCTTC
>TRBJ1-1|.|TRBV27|.
CASSLVVGTEAFF
TGTGCCAGCAGTCTCGTGGTTGGCACTGAAGCTTTCTTT
>TRBJ2-7|.|TRBV28|.
CASSWGNDEQYF
TGTGCCAGCAGTTGGGGAAACGACGAGCAGTACTTC
>TRBJ2-1|few|TRBV30|TRBD2
CAWCRWGSGSDEQFF
TGTGCCTGGTGTAGATGGGGTAGCGGGAGTGATGAGCAGTTCTTC
>TRBJ2-1|few|TRBV10-3|.
CAIGTGIYNEQFF
TGTGCCATCGGAACGGGCATCTACAATGAGCAGTTCTTC
>TRBJ1-1|few|TRBV30|TRBD1
CARDRLNTEAFF
TGTGCCCGGGACAGATTGAACACTGAAGCTTTCTTT
>TRBJ1-6|few|TRBV4-3|.
CASSRRVGPGQSTNSPLHF
TGCGCCAGCAGCCGAAGGGTCGGGCCGGGGCAGAGCACTAATTCACCCCTCCACTTT
>TRBJ1-1|.|TRBV14|TRBD1
CASSPTGYTEAFF
TGTGCCAGCAGCCCGACAGGGTACACTGAAGCTTTCTTT
>TRBJ2-4|.|TRBV5-1|TRBD1
CASSPQGGKNIQYF
TGCGCCAGCAGCCCACAGGGGGGCAAAAACATTCAGTACTTC
>TRBJ2-7|.|TRBV30|TRBD2
CAWRPRLAGGPKYF
TGTGCCTGGAGACCTAGGCTAGCGGGAGGGCCCAAGTACTTC
>TRBJ2-1|few|TRBV19|.
CASSMLGLPYNEQFF
TGTGCCAGTAGTATGCTGGGGCTACCCTACAATGAGCAGTTCTTC
>TRBJ2-1|few|TRBV30|.
CAWVQRLLVHNEQFF
TGTGCCTGGGTCCAGCGGCTACTAGTTCACAATGAGCAGTTCTTC
>TRBJ2-3|.|TRBV7-2|.
CASSYQAYLADTQYF
TGTGCCAGCAGCTACCAAGCATACCTGGCAGATACGCAGTATTTT
>TRBJ2-1|.|TRBV15|.
CATSSDLYNEQFF
TGTGCCACCAGCAGTGACCTCTACAATGAGCAGTTCTTC
>TRBJ2-4|few|TRBV4-3|.
CASSQGDGSFKNIQYF
TGCGCCAGCAGCCAAGGGGACGGCTCCTTCAAAAACATTCAGTACTTC
>TRBJ2-3|few|TRBV7-3|.
CASSPGPEPATDTQYF
TGTGCCAGCAGCCCGGGCCCCGAACCGGCCACAGATACGCAGTATTTT
>TRBJ1-5|.|TRBV7-2|.
CASSYNTGGGQPQHF
TGTGCCAGCAGTTATAACACGGGGGGCGGGCAGCCCCAGCATTTT
>TRBJ2-7|once|TRBV10-2|.
CASKGEGSEQYF
TGCGCCAGCAAGGGGGAGGGTAGCGAGCAGTACTTC
>TRBJ2-3|few|TRBV28|.
CASSYQVRDTQYF
TGTGCCAGCAGTTACCAGGTTCGAGATACGCAGTATTTT
>TRBJ2-7|.|TRBV28|.
CASTTEPYEQYF
TGTGCCAGCACGACAGAGCCTTACGAGCAGTACTTC
>TRBJ1-5|.|TRBV4-1|TRBD1
CASSIDRVGQPQHF
TGCGCCAGCAGCATCGACAGGGTGGGTCAGCCCCAGCATTTT
>TRBJ1-4|few|TRBV14|TRBD1
CASSPGGANEKLFF
TGTGCCAGCAGCCCAGGGGGGGCTAATGAAAAACTGTTTTTT
>TRBJ2-1|.|TRBV30|TRBD1
CAWRIQTGGNRLSYNEQFF
TGTGCCTGGAGGATCCAGACAGGGGGAAATAGGCTCTCCTACAATGAGCAGTTCTTC
>TRBJ1-1|few|TRBV5-6|.
CASSLGWDTEAFF
TGTGCCAGCAGCTTGGGTTGGGACACTGAAGCTTTCTTT
>TRBJ1-2|.|TRBV6-1|.
CASSHNYGYTF
TGTGCCAGCAGTCACAACTATGGCTACACCTTC
>TRBJ2-1|few|TRBV5-4|.
CASSLSSTSSSYNEQFF
TGTGCCAGCAGCTTGTCCTCTACTAGTAGCTCCTACAATGAGCAGTTCTTC
>TRBJ1-3|.|TRBV11-3|.
CASSLGRTSGNTIYF
TGTGCCAGCAGTTTGGGACGGACCTCTGGAAACACCATATATTTT
>TRBJ2-2|.|TRBV7-2|.
CASSLRSAENTGELFF
TGTGCCAGCAGCTTACGTAGTGCAGAGAACACCGGGGAGCTGTTTTTT
>TRBJ2-5|few|TRBV19|TRBD1
CASSTRTGSQETQYF
TGTGCCAGTAGTACCAGGACAGGTAGTCAAGAGACCCAGTACTTC
>TRBJ1-5|few|TRBV9|.
CASSASVSNQPQHF
TGTGCCAGCAGCGCATCGGTTTCCAATCAGCCCCAGCATTTT
>TRBJ2-1|few|TRBV29-1|TRBD2
CSVEPILAGDEQFF
TGCAGCGTTGAGCCGATACTAGCGGGAGATGAGCAGTTCTTC
>TRBJ1-1|.|TRBV7-9|TRBD1
CASSWTGRITEAFF
TGTGCCAGCAGCTGGACAGGACGGATCACTGAAGCTTTCTTT
>TRBJ2-3|.|TRBV27|TRBD2
CASGRFGREGTDTQYF
TGTGCCAGCGGCCGGTTTGGACGGGAGGGCACAGATACGCAGTATTTT
>TRBJ1-5|.|TRBV6-6|.
CASSYEGWDQPQHF
TGTGCCAGCAGTTACGAGGGGTGGGATCAGCCCCAGCATTTT
>TRBJ2-7|.|TRBV7-9|.
CASSLTWAGTYEQYF
TGTGCCAGCAGCTTAACCTGGGCAGGGACCTACGAGCAGTACTTC
>TRBJ2-2|few|TRBV4-3|.
CASSQGSRAGELFF
TGCGCCAGCAGCCAAGGTTCCCGGGCCGGGGAGCTGTTTTTT
>TRBJ1-2|.|TRBV18|.
CASSQQGGYTF
TGTGCCAGCTCACAACAGGGTGGCTACACCTTC
>TRBJ1-2|few|TRBV25-1|TRBD1
CASSDGGQGLGYTF
TGTGCCAGCAGTGACGGGGGACAGGGTCTGGGCTACACCTTC
>TRBJ2-1|few|TRBV2|.
CASSRDGYNEQFF
TGTGCCAGCAGCCGGGACGGGTACAATGAGCAGTTCTTC
>TRBJ2-3|.|TRBV30|.
CAWSFGGSTDTQYF
TGTGCCTGGAGTTTCGGTGGAAGCACAGATACGCAGTATTTT
>TRBJ1-2|.|TRBV7-2|.
CASSFEHYGYTF
TGTGCCAGCAGCTTTGAACACTATGGCTACACCTTC